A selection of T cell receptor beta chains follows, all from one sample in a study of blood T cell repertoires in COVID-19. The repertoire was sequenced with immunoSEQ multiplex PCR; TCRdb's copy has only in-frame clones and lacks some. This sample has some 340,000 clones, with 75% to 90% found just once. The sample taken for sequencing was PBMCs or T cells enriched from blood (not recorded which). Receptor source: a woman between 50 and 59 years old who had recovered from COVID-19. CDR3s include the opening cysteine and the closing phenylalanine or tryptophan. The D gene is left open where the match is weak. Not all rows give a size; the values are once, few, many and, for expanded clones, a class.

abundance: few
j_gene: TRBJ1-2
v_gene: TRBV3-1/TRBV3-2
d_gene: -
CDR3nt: TGTGCCAGCAGCCCGAGACGGAGTAACTATGGCTACACCTTC
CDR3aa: CASSPRRSNYGYTF

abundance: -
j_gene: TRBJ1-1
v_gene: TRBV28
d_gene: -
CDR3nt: TGTGCCAGCAGCCCAATGAGGGTGAACACTGAAGCTTTCTTT
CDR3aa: CASSPMRVNTEAFF

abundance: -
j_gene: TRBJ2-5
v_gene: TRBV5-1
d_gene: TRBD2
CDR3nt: TGCGCCAGCAGCTGGCTAGATACTAGCGGGGGGGCAGAGACCCAGTACTTC
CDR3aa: CASSWLDTSGGAETQYF

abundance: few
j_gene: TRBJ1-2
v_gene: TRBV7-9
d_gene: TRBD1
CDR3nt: TGTGCCAGCAGCATGCCCGACAGGGTTAGGGATGGCTACACCTTC
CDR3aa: CASSMPDRVRDGYTF

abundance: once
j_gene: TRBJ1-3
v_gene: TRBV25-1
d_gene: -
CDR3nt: TGTGCCAGCAGCGCCCCCGGTAGAGGAGTCAACTCTGGAAACACCATATATTTT
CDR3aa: CASSAPGRGVNSGNTIYF

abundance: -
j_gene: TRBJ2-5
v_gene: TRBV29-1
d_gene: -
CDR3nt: TGCAGCGTTGAAGATCAACCCCAGGGAAGGTGGGAGACCCAGTACTTC
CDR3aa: CSVEDQPQGRWETQYF

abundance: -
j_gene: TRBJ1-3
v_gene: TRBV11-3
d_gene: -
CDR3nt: TGTGCCAGCAGCTCCCTAGGACAGAGCTCTGGAAACACCATATATTTT
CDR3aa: CASSSLGQSSGNTIYF

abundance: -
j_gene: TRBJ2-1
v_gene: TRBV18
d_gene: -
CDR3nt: TGTGCCAGCTCACCGGGTCCCGGTGGACTAAGCTCCTACAATGAGCAGTTCTTC
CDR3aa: CASSPGPGGLSSYNEQFF

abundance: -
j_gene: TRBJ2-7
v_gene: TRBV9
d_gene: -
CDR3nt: TGTGCCAGCAGCGTAAATCCTGACAGTTACTACGAGCAGTACTTC
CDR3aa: CASSVNPDSYYEQYF

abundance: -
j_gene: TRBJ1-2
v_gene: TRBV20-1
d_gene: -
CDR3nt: TGCAGTGCTAGAGCCCCCAGGGGCAACACCTTC
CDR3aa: CSARAPRGNTF

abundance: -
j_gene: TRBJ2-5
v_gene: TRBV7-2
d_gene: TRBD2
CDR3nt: TGTGCCAGCACCCCGGGAGGTCTGCGAGAGACCCAGTACTTC
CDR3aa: CASTPGGLRETQYF

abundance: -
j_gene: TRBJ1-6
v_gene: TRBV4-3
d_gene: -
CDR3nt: TGCGCCAGCAGCCCACTGGTCCAGGGTAATTCACCCCTCCACTTT
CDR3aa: CASSPLVQGNSPLHF

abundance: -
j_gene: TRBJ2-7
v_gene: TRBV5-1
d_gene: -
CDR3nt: TGCGCCAGCAGCCCCTCGGGGTTCGGCTACGGTGAGCAGTACTTC
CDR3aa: CASSPSGFGYGEQYF

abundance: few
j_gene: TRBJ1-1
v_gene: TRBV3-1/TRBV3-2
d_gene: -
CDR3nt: TGTGCCAGCAGCGTCGGGGCTGAAGCTTTCTTT
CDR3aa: CASSVGAEAFF

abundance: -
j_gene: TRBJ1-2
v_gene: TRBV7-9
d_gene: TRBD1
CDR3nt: TGTGCCAGCACCCCAGGGGGCAACTATGGCTACACCTTC
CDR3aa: CASTPGGNYGYTF

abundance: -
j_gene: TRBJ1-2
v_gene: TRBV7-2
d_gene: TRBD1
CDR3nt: TGTGCCAGCAGCTCGGACAGGGCAGGCGGCTACACCTTC
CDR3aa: CASSSDRAGGYTF

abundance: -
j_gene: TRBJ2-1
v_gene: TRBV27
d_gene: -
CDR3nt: TGTGCCAGCAGTTTGGGGGGTTACAATGAGCAGTTCTTC
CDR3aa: CASSLGGYNEQFF

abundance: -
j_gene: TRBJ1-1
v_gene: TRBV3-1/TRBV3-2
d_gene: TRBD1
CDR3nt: TGTGCCAGCAGGGAGACAGGGGCAAACACTGAAGCTTTCTTT
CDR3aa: CASRETGANTEAFF

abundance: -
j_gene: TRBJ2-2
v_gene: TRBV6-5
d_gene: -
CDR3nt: TGTGCCAGCAGTTACTACAGGGTAGGCGGGGAGCTGTTTTTT
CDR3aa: CASSYYRVGGELFF

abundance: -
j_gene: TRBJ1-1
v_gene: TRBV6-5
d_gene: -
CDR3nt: TGTGCCAGCAGTTATCAAGGGGTGAACACTGAAGCTTTCTTT
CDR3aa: CASSYQGVNTEAFF

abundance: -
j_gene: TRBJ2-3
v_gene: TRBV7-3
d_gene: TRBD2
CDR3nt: TGTGCCAGCAGCTCGGTTAGCGGGGGCGACACAGATACGCAGTATTTT
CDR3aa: CASSSVSGGDTDTQYF

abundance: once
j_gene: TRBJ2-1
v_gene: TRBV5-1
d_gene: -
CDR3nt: TGCGCCAGCAGGGGGCCCCCTCGAGACAATGAGCAGTTCTTC
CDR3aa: CASRGPPRDNEQFF

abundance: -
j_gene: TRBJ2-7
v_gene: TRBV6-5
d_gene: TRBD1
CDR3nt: TGTGCCAGCAGTTTAAAGAGACAGGGCGATTTTTACGAGCAGTACTTC
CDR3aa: CASSLKRQGDFYEQYF

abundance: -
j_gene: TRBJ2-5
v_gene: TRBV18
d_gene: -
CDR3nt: TGTGCCAGCTCACCGCAGTACCAAGAGACCCAGTACTTC
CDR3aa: CASSPQYQETQYF

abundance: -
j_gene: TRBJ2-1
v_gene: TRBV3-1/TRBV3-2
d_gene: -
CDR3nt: TGTGCCAGCAGCCCCCTAAAGGGGGTAACGGCTAGTGAGCAGTTCTTC
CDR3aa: CASSPLKGVTASEQFF

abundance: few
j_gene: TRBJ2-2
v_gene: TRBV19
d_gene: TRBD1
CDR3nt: TGTGCCAGTAGTATCCCGACAGGGGGATATCTCACCGGGGAGCTGTTTTTT
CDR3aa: CASSIPTGGYLTGELFF

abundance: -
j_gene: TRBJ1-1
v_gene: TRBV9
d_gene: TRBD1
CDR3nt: TGTGCCAGCAGCGTACATGTAAGGACAGGGCTTGCTGAAGCTTTCTTT
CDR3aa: CASSVHVRTGLAEAFF

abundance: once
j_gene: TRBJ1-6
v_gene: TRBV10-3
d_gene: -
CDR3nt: TGTGCCATCACTGAACAAGGGGCAAATAATTCACCCCTCCACTTT
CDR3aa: CAITEQGANNSPLHF

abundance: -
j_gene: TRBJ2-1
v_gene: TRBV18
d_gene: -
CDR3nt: TGTGCCAGCTCACCACTCGGGGGGCTCTCCTACAATGAGCAGTTCTTC
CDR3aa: CASSPLGGLSYNEQFF

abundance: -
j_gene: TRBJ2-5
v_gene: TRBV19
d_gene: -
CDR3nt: TGTGCCAGTAGTATAGGGCGGCAGAAAGAGACCCAGTACTTC
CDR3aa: CASSIGRQKETQYF

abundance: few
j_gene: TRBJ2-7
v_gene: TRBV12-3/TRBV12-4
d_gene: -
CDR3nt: TGTGCCAGCAGCCTAGGAAGGCACGAGCAGTACTTC
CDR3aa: CASSLGRHEQYF

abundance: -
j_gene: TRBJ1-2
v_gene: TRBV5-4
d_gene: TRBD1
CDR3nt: TGTGCCAGCATCACAGGGGGTAGCAACTATGGCTACACCTTC
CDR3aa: CASITGGSNYGYTF

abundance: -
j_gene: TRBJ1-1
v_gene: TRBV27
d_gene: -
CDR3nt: TGTGCCAGCAGTAAGGAGGGGTGGACTGAAGCTTTCTTT
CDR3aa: CASSKEGWTEAFF

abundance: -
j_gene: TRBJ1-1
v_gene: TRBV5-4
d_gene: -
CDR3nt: TGTGCCAGCAGCTTTGGGGGGGATCCGAACACTGAAGCTTTCTTT
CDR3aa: CASSFGGDPNTEAFF

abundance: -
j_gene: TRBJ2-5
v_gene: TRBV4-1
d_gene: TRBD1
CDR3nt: TGCGCCAGCAGCCATCAGGACAGGCATAAAGAGACCCAGTACTTC
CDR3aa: CASSHQDRHKETQYF

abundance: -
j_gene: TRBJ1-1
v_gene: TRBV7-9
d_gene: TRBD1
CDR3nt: TGTGCCAGCAGCTCCCGAAAGGGACAGGCGAACACTGAAGCTTTCTTT
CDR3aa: CASSSRKGQANTEAFF

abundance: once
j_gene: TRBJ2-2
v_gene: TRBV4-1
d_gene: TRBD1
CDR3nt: TGCGCCAGCTCCCGGGGGACAGGGAAAAACACCGGGGAGCTGTTTTTT
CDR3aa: CASSRGTGKNTGELFF

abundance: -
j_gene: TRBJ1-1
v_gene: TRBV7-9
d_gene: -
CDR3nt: TGTGCCAGCAGCTTCCAGGCCTTTGAAGCTTTCTTT
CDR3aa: CASSFQAFEAFF

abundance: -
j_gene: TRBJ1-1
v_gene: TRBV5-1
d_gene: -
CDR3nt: TGCGCCAGCAGACAGAACACTGAAGCTTTCTTT
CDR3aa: CASRQNTEAFF

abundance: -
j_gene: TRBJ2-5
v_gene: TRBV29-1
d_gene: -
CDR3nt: TGCAGCGTTAATTTAGGGGTTGGAGAGACCCAGTACTTC
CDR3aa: CSVNLGVGETQYF

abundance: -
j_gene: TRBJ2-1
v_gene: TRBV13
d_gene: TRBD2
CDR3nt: TGTGCCAGCAGCTTGGGACTAGCGGGACACTACAATGAGCAGTTCTTC
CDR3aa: CASSLGLAGHYNEQFF

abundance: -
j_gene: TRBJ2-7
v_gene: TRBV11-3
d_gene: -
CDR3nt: TGTGCCAGCAGCCCCAGGGGACTACAGTACGAGCAGTACTTC
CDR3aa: CASSPRGLQYEQYF

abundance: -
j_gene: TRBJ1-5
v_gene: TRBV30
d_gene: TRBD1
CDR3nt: TGTGCCTGGAGTCGCGGGACAGCGAGCAATCAGCCCCAGCATTTT
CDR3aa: CAWSRGTASNQPQHF

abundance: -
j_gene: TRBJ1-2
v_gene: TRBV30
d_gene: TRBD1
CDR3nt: TGTGCCTGCCCCGGACAGGGTACCAACTATGGCTACACCTTC
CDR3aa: CACPGQGTNYGYTF

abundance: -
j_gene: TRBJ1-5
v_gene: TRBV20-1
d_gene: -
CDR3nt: TGCAGTGCTAAACGAGATCAGCCCCAGCATTTT
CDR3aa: CSAKRDQPQHF

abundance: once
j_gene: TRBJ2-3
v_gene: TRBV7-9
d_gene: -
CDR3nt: TGTGCCAGCAGCCCCCCCGCAGGTGCAGATACGCAGTATTTT
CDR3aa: CASSPPAGADTQYF

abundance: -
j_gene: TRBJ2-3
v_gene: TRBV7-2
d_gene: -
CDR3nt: TGTGCCAGCAGCCCGCGGATTAGCACAGATACGCAGTATTTT
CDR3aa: CASSPRISTDTQYF

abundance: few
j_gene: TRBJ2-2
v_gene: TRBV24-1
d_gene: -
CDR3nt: TGTGCCACCAGTGATTCCCTCTTGTTCGGGGAGCTGTTTTTT
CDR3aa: CATSDSLLFGELFF

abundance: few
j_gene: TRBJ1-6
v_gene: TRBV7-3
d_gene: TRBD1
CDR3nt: TGTGCCAGCAGCAGGTCGCCGGGACAGGGAAATTCACCCCTCCACTTT
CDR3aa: CASSRSPGQGNSPLHF

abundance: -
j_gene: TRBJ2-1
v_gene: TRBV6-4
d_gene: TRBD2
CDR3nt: TGTGCCAGCAGTGACTCAGCGGGAGCCTACAATGAGCAGTTCTTC
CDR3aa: CASSDSAGAYNEQFF

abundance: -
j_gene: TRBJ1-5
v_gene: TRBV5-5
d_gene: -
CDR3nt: TGTGCCAGCAGCAACCTCGGGACACCGAATCAGCCCCAGCATTTT
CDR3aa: CASSNLGTPNQPQHF

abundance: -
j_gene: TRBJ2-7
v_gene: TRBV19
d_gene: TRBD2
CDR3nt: TGTGCCAGTAGTATAGAAACGGGACTAGCGTCCTACGAGCAGTACTTC
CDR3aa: CASSIETGLASYEQYF

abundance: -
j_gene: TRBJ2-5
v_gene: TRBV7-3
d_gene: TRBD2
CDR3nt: TGTGCCAGCAGCTTAACCAGCGGGAGGGTCCAAGGAACCCAGTACTTC
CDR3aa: CASSLTSGRVQGTQYF

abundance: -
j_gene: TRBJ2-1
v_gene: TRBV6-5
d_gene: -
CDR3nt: TGTGCCAGCAGCGAGGGAGGAGTGGCCTACAATGAGCAGTTCTTC
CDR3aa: CASSEGGVAYNEQFF

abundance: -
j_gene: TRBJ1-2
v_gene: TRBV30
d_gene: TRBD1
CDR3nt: TGTGCCTGGGGTACAGGGGCGAGGAGGGGCTACACCTTC
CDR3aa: CAWGTGARRGYTF

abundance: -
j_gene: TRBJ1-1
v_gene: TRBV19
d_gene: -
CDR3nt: TGTGCCAGTAGTTCAGGGGTGAGGACTGAAGCTTTCTTT
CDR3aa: CASSSGVRTEAFF

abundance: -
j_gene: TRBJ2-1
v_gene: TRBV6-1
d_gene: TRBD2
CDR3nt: TGTGCCAGCAGTGAACTAGCGGGGGGAAGCGATGAGCAGTTCTTC
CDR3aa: CASSELAGGSDEQFF